This TCR beta chain was retrieved from a study of post-analysis software for immune sequencing data. CDR3 size: 12 residues. Deletions cut 2 bases from V and 8 bases from J, with 9 bases between. A word on this clonotype: Its target is unknown.

The TCR beta cDNA libraries carried unique molecular identifiers. TCRdb processed the PCR reads anew with MiXCR; each CDR3 protein has one entry. In the table there are fewer than 850,000 distinct CDR3 sequences, 25% to 30% of which are singletons. Study outcomes and limitations: Controls' normalized Chao1 diversity significantly exceeded that of multiple sclerosis patients. Compared with controls, patients had more of 4 to 6 TRBV segments, including TRBV5-6, TRBV5-1 and TRBV20-1.

The clonotype originates from a girl aged 5-17 years with multiple sclerosis. Sequencing was done on a sample of blood. The V call is TRBV12-3 or TRBV12-4, the J call TRBJ1-2; no clear D gene. As DNA, the CDR3 is TGTGCCAGCAGTTTATTGGTAGGAGGCTACACCTTC. Translation gives CASSLLVGGYTF.